A single sample gave rise to the 31 T cell receptor beta chains below, sequenced in a study of blood T cells in healthy people across ages. Together with a sample-barcoded 5' primer, a J-beta primer mix was included in a second PCR lasting about 7 to 11 cycles. TCRdb used MiXCR to reprocess the 5' RACE reads, holding one entry per CDR3 protein. The sample yields about 1.6 million distinct CDR3 sequences, roughly a third seen once. The sequencing sample was made of blood. These receptors were taken from a woman aged 30 to 39 in good health.

This clonotype has more than one count but fewer than ten. The rearrangement joins TRBV27 to TRBJ2-5; a weak D match, TRBD2 (5 bases). The ends were cut back, 4 bases at V and 1 base at J, with 10 bases in the middle. The CDR3 totals 14 residues. The germline V gene has CDR1 MNHEY and CDR2 SMNVEV (reference sequence). The CDR3 protein is CASSSRGVQETQYF. CDR3 DNA: TGTGCCAGCAGTTCCCGGGGAGTCCAAGAGACCCAGTACTTC.

J is TRBJ1-5 and V is TRBV7-6, with TRBD1 as a possible D gene (6 bases). Trimming pared 4 bases from V and 2 bases from J, leaving 15 bases between. Germline CDR1 SGHVS, CDR2 FNYEAQ. There are 16 residues in the CDR3. CDR3 nucleotide sequence: TGTGCCAGCAGCTCGGGGACAACGGCGGGCAATCAGCCCCAGCATTTT. Translated: CASSSGTTAGNQPQHF.

The CDR3 DNA reads as TGTGCCAGCTCACCCGAACAGGTGGGGTACGAGCAGTACTTC. Translation: CASSPEQVGYEQYF. V gene TRBV18 combines with J gene TRBJ2-7, with D perhaps matching TRBD1 (5 bases). The V end lost 3 bases, the J end lost 4 bases, and 13 bases lay between the germline ends. The CDR3 extends over 14 amino acids. Germline V gene data show CDR1 as KGHSH and CDR2 as LQKENI.

The V call is TRBV11-3, the J call TRBJ2-7; D is perhaps TRBD1 (6 bases). The CDR3 is made up of 15 amino acids. Germline CDR1 is SGHNT and CDR2 is YENEEA. The ends were cut back, 5 bases at V and 5 bases at J, with 19 bases in the middle. The CDR3 DNA follows: TGTGCCAGCAGCCCCAGCTGGGGGCTCATCGACGAGCAGTACTTC. It encodes CASSPSWGLIDEQYF. Based on the CDR3 plus reference TRBV11-3 and TRBJ2-7, the full variable domain is EAGVVQSPRYKIIEKKQPVAFWCNPISGHNTLYWYLQNLGQGPELLIRYENEEAVDDSQLPKDRFSAERLKGVDSTLKIQPAELGDSAVYLCASSPSWGLIDEQYFGPGTRLTVT.

The V gene is TRBV27, the J gene TRBJ2-5; 7 bases line up with TRBD2. The CDR3 covers 15 residues. The V segment lost 5 bases and the J segment 5 bases; nucleotides outside the gene matches: 11. Per germline, CDR1 MNHEY and CDR2 SMNVEV (reference sequence). CDR3 residues: CASSPPMRERETQYF. CDR3 bases: TGTGCCAGCAGTCCCCCCATGCGGGAGCGTGAGACCCAGTACTTC.

To note about this clonotype: This could be a read error, since a much larger clone is one nucleotide away. The chain's CDR3 is CASSQDEAGGPPGKFF. The CDR3 nucleotides are TGCGCCAGCAGCCAAGATGAAGCGGGAGGGCCTCCGGGGAAGTTCTTC. V usage is TRBV4-1 and J usage is TRBJ2-1, with 10 bases identical to TRBD2. CDR1 is MGHRA, CDR2 YSYEKL, per germline. The junction had 13 bases not matched to a gene; V was cut back by 0 bases and J by 14 bases. The CDR3 covers 16 residues.

This clonotype was counted many times. The chain recombines TRBV7-2 with TRBJ2-6; no firm D call. Trimming shortened V by 7 bases and J by 4 bases, and 11 bases separated the two germline ends. Germline V lookup: CDR1 SGHTA, CDR2 FQGNSA. The CDR3 runs to 14 residues. DNA of the CDR3: TGTGCCAGCAACCTAGGTTCCGGGGCCAACGTCCTGACTTTC. This encodes CASNLGSGANVLTF.

This chain joins TRBV9 and TRBJ2-7; TRBD1 matches at 10 bases. Germline assignment: CDR1 SGDLS and CDR2 YYNGEE. V trimming: 1 base; J trimming: 5 bases; junction bases outside the gene matches: 6. The CDR3 length is 15 residues. CDR3 sequence reads: CASSVSGTGDHEQYF. Written as DNA, the CDR3 is TGTGCCAGCAGCGTATCTGGGACAGGGGACCACGAGCAGTACTTC. Looking up the rest from reference TRBV9 and TRBJ2-7 gives the full variable domain: DSGVTQTPKHLITATGQRVTLRCSPRSGDLSVYWYQQSLDQGLQFLIQYYNGEERAKGNILERFSAQQFPDLHSELNLSSLELGDSALYFCASSVSGTGDHEQYFGPGTRLTVT.

This chain links TRBV5-1 with TRBJ1-1; 9 bases line up with TRBD1. Per the germline V gene, CDR1 is SGHRS and CDR2 is YFSETQ. The CDR3 length is 15 residues. With V trimmed by 3 bases and J by 5 bases, 8 bases remained unmatched. For the CDR3, the DNA is TGCGCCAGCAGCTCGGGGACAGGGCGAGGGACTGAAGCTTTCTTT. Translated, it gives CASSSGTGRGTEAFF.

J is TRBJ2-3 and V is TRBV9; 8 nucleotides line up with TRBD2. The V and J ends lost 1 base and 3 bases, in that order; junction bases with no gene match: 7. The CDR3 totals 16 residues. CDR1 and CDR2 from the germline V gene are SGDLS and YYNGEE. The CDR3 nucleotides are TGTGCCAGCAGCGTAAGCGGGAGCCCCAGGACAGATACGCAGTATTTT. Translating it yields CASSVSGSPRTDTQYF.

The rearrangement joins TRBV9 to TRBJ2-7, with TRBD2 matching 10 bases. Germline values: CDR1 SGDLS, CDR2 YYNGEE. This CDR3 is 15 amino acids long. Trimming took 0 bases from V and 6 from J; bases not matched to a gene: 6. DNA for the CDR3: TGTGCCAGCAGCGTAGCTAGCGGGAGCCTCCGCGAGCAGTACTTC. Encoded protein: CASSVASGSLREQYF.

The V gene is TRBV20-1, the J gene TRBJ2-7, with 8 bases lining up with TRBD2. This CDR3 is built from 14 residues. CDR1 is DFQATT, CDR2 SNEGSKA, per germline (reference sequence). Trimming cost V 6 bases and J 9 bases; bases outside gene matches: 16. CDR3 residues: CSARTAGGETTQYF. The DNA for the CDR3 is TGCAGTGCCCGAACGGCGGGGGGCGAAACTACGCAGTACTTC.

This clonotype has a handful of counts. A much more abundant neighbour one base away suggests this may be a read error. The chain uses TRBV5-1 and TRBJ2-7; TRBD1 matches 8 bases. V dropped 0 bases and J dropped 7; count of bases not matched to a gene: 9. The CDR3 consists of 15 residues. Per the germline V gene, CDR1 is SGHRS and CDR2 is YFSETQ. In DNA, the CDR3 is TGCGCCAGCAGCTTGGGACAGGGGTTCAACAATGAGCAGTACTTC. Its protein is CASSLGQGFNNEQYF.

This chain links TRBV9 with TRBJ2-3; 13 bases agree with TRBD2. CDR3 length equals 17 residues. Germline assignment: CDR1 SGDLS and CDR2 YYNGEE. The V gene end was trimmed by 7 bases and the J gene end by 0 bases; junction bases not matched to a gene: 8. The CDR3 DNA reads TGTGCCAGCTCTTTCGGGACTAGCGGGGAGAGCACAGATACGCAGTATTTT. As protein: CASSFGTSGESTDTQYF.

The genes are TRBV4-2 and TRBJ1-2; the D is unclear. Looked up from germline, CDR1 is LGHNA and CDR2 is YNFKEQ. Trimming stripped 5 bases from V and 4 bases from J, with 14 bases between. The CDR3 is 14 residues long. The CDR3 is CASSGGPNSYGYTF. The CDR3 DNA is TGTGCCAGCAGCGGAGGGCCCAATTCCTATGGCTACACCTTC.

V and J are TRBV6-2 or TRBV6-3 and TRBJ1-2; TRBD1 matches at 9 bases. This CDR3 is 14 amino acids long. Germline loops: CDR1 MNHEY, CDR2 SVGEGT. Trimming removed 8 bases from V and 2 bases from J; junction bases left unmatched: 6. CDR3 sequence (DNA): TGTGCCAGCCGATGGGGACAGGGCAACTATGGCTACACCTTC. Its translation is CASRWGQGNYGYTF.

This clonotype has a count of ten or more. Written as DNA, the CDR3 is TGCAGTGCTGCAGAAGACAGAACTCTTTATGGCTACACCTTC. Translation: CSAAEDRTLYGYTF. V gene TRBV20-1 combines with J gene TRBJ1-2; weak D call: TRBD1 (5 bases). V lost 5 bases, J lost 5 bases, and 18 bases lay in between. The CDR3 is 14 amino acids. Germline loops: CDR1 DFQATT, CDR2 SNEGSKA (reference sequence).

J is TRBJ2-2 and V is TRBV4-1; the D gene is possibly TRBD1 (6 bases). This CDR3 spans 15 amino acids. Germline V CDR1 and CDR2: MGHRA, YSYEKL. Trimming removed 3 bases from V and 5 bases from J, with 13 bases in between. In nucleotides, the CDR3 is TGCGCCAGCAGCCAGGACAGATGGGGAACCGGGGAGCTGTTTTTT. It translates to CASSQDRWGTGELFF.

This clonotype has just a few counts. V is TRBV12-3 or TRBV12-4 and J is TRBJ1-1, with D maybe TRBD1 (5 bases). This CDR3 is 15 amino acids long. Trimming took off 5 bases at V and 7 bases at J, with 20 bases between the two ends. CDR3 sequence (DNA): TGTGCCAGCAGTCCAAGACAGCGGGTCAACGTTGAAGCTTTCTTT. As protein: CASSPRQRVNVEAFF.

The rearrangement links TRBV28 to TRBJ1-2; possibly TRBD1 for D (5 bases). The CDR3 is 12 amino acids. Germline loops: CDR1 MDHEN, CDR2 SYDVKM. V lost 9 bases, J lost 1 base, and 9 bases lay in between. The CDR3 bases are TGTGCCAGTATAGGGGATAACTATGGCTACACCTTC. Its translation: CASIGDNYGYTF.

The V call is TRBV28, the J call TRBJ1-1; D not certain. The V gene lost 4 bases and the J gene lost 11 bases, with 17 bases spanning the gap. Germline values: CDR1 MDHEN, CDR2 SYDVKM. The CDR3 sequence is 13 residues long. CDR3 residues: CASSSWSLEEAFF. The CDR3 DNA follows: TGTGCCAGCAGTTCATGGTCTCTGGAGGAGGCTTTCTTT.

This clonotype came up a few times. The chain recombines TRBV7-9 with TRBJ2-1; tentative D call: TRBD2 (6 bases). Germline V gene data show CDR1 as SEHNR and CDR2 as FQNEAQ (reference sequence). The CDR3 sequence is 12 residues long. Trimming shortened V by 7 bases and J by 6 bases, and 10 bases separated the two germline ends. The CDR3 is CASTGGANEQFF. CDR3 sequence (DNA): TGTGCCAGCACCGGCGGGGCCAATGAGCAGTTCTTC.

The V call is TRBV15, the J call TRBJ2-7; no firm D call. V was clipped by 0 bases and J by 2 bases, with 8 bases between them. CDR3 length: 14 amino acids. Germline V gene lookup returns CDR1 LNHNV and CDR2 YYDKDF (reference sequence). The CDR3 coding sequence is TGTGCCACCAGCAGAGATCAGGTAACCTACGAGCAGTACTTC. Its translation is CATSRDQVTYEQYF.

This clonotype came up a few times. The rearrangement links TRBV6-5 to TRBJ2-2; a weak D match, TRBD2 (6 bases). The CDR3 consists of 14 residues. V lost 10 bases to trimming and J lost 0 bases, with 12 bases between them. Per germline, CDR1 MNHEY and CDR2 SVGAGI. In nucleotides, the CDR3 is TGTGCCACCTCAGCGGGTTCGAACACCGGGGAGCTGTTTTTT. Its translation is CATSAGSNTGELFF.

The genes are TRBV5-1 and TRBJ2-1; 9 positions agree with TRBD1. CDR3 length equals 14 residues. The V and J ends lost 3 bases and 8 bases, in that order; junction bases with no gene match: 6. Germline-derived CDR1 and CDR2 are SGHRS and YFSETQ. For the CDR3, the DNA is TGCGCCAGCAGCTGGGGGACAGGGTCCGATGAGCAGTTCTTC. It translates to CASSWGTGSDEQFF.

This clonotype was detected only a few times. The V call is TRBV10-1, the J call TRBJ2-7; D gene unclear. Germline CDR1 is WNHNN and CDR2 is SYGVQD (reference sequence). Trimming stripped 0 bases from V and 3 bases from J, with 3 bases between. This CDR3 is 12 amino acids long. The CDR3 DNA reads TGCGCCAGCAGTGAGTCCTTCTACGAGCAGTACTTC. Translation gives CASSESFYEQYF.

J is TRBJ2-6 and V is TRBV20-1, with D perhaps assigned TRBD1 or TRBD2 (5 bases each). The germline V gene has CDR1 DFQATT and CDR2 SNEGSKA (reference sequence). This CDR3 comprises 14 residues. V was trimmed by 3 bases and J by 5 bases, leaving 11 bases between them. The CDR3 reads CSASRESRANVLTF. The CDR3 nucleotides read TGCAGTGCTAGCAGGGAGAGTAGGGCCAACGTCCTGACTTTC.

In this sample, this clonotype turned up a few times. The CDR3 is CASSQDLSAYSYTF. CDR3 bases: TGTGCCAGCAGCCAAGATTTGTCAGCTTATAGCTACACCTTC. V and J are TRBV14 and TRBJ1-2; D gene unclear. This CDR3 comprises 14 residues. Germline assignment: CDR1 SGHDN and CDR2 FVKESK. With 0 bases removed from V and 9 bases from J, the gap between germline ends came to 14 bases.

Comments on this clonotype: Compared with germline, one end of the junction differs, possibly owing to a read error. The chain carries TRBV6-1 and TRBJ2-6; TRBD2 might be the D (5 bases). This CDR3 comprises 18 residues. CDR1 and CDR2 from the germline V gene are MNHNS and SASEGT. The DNA of the CDR3 is TGTGCCAGCAGCGAAGCCGGGATTTCGAGCTCTGGGGCCAACGTCCTGACTTTC. It codes for CASSEAGISSSGANVLTF.

A few counts support this clonotype. J is TRBJ1-6 and V is TRBV6-5; D may be TRBD1 (6 bases). V lost 6 bases to trimming and J lost 9 bases, with 18 bases between them. The CDR3 sequence is 15 residues long. Germline values: CDR1 MNHEY, CDR2 SVGAGI. The CDR3 sequence: CASSPSRGSGSPLHF. The CDR3 coding sequence is TGTGCCAGCAGCCCCAGTAGGGGGTCCGGTTCACCCCTCCACTTT.

In regard to this clonotype: One end of the junction is discordant with germline, which a read error may explain. This rearrangement joins TRBV28 to TRBJ1-2; 9 bases match TRBD1. CDR1 is MDHEN, CDR2 SYDVKM, per germline. The CDR3 runs 14 residues. The CDR3 DNA sequence: TGTGCCACACTGGACAGGGGCGCCAACTGTGGCTACACCTTC. Translating gives CATLDRGANCGYTF.